The T cell receptor beta chain described here comes from a study of early T cells in non-severe SARS-CoV-2 infection. Study background: Unsorted whole blood bulk RNA was sequenced, with unpaired chains.

CDR1 and CDR2 (germline): DFQATT, SNEGSKA (reference sequence). CDR3 length: 15 residues. Trimming took 8 bases from V and 10 from J, leaving 24 bases between them. For this clonotype: The antigen remains undetermined.

Study-level points and caveats: Anti-spike CD8 responses were favored by VDJdb matching, which missed private and CD4 specificities.

Attachment of unique molecular identifiers was made to individual cDNA molecules. Using its own MiXCR run on the 5' RACE reads, TCRdb lists one record per CDR3 protein. The sample yields approximately 79,000 distinct CDR3 sequences, about 12% seen once. V usage is TRBV20-1 and J usage is TRBJ1-6; D is unresolved. Sequenced: whole blood. This sequence was found in an adult who was a healthcare worker with PCR-confirmed SARS-CoV-2 infection or an uninfected control (not recorded which). Here the CDR3 reads CSPQSEYSVESPLHF. CDR3 in DNA: TGCAGTCCTCAGTCCGAGTACAGCGTAGAGTCACCCCTCCACTTT.